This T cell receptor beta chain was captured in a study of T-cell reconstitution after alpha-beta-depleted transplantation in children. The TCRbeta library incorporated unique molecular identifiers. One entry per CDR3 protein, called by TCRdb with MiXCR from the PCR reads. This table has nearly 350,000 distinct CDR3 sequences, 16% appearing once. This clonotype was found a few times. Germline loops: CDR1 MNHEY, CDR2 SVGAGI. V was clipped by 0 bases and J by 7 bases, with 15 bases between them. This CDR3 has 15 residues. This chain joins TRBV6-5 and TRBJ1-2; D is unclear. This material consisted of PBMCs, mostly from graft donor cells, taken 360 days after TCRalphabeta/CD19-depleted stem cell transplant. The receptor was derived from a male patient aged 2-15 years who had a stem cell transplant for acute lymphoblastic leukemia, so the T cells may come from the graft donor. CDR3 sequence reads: CASSYSIGLSGGYTF. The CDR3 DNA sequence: TGTGCCAGCAGTTACTCGATAGGTCTATCGGGTGGCTACACCTTC.